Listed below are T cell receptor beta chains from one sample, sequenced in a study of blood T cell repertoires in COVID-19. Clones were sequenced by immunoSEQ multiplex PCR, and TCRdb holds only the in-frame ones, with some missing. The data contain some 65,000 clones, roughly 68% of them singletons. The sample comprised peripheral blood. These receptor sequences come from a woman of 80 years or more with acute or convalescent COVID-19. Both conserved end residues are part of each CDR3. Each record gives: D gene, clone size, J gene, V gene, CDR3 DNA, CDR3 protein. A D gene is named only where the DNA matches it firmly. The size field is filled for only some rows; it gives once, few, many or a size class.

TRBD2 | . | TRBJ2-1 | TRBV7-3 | TGTGCCAGCAGCCTAGCGGTAGCGGGGGGTTACAATGAGCAGTTCTTC | CASSLAVAGGYNEQFF
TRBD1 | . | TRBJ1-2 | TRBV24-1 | TGTGCCACCAGGGGACAGGGGTACAACTATGGCTACACCTTC | CATRGQGYNYGYTF
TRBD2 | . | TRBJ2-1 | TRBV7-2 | TGTGCCAGCAGCTTAGTACTGACGGCGGGAGTTCATAATGAGCAGTTCTTC | CASSLVLTAGVHNEQFF
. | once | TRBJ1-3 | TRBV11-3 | TGTGCCAGCAGCAAGGACACCTCCTCTGGAAACACCATATATTTT | CASSKDTSSGNTIYF
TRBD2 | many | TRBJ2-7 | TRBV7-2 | TGTGCCAGCAGCTTAGGCGGGAGGCTGTCCTACGAGCAGTACTTC | CASSLGGRLSYEQYF
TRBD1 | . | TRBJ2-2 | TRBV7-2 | TGTGCCAGCAGCTTATCAGGGGGATACACCGGGGAGCTGTTTTTT | CASSLSGGYTGELFF
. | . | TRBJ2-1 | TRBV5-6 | TGTGCCAGCAGCCTAGGGAGTGGGAAGCAGTTCTTC | CASSLGSGKQFF
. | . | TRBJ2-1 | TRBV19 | TGTGCCAGTTCCCCTCTGCGTGGTTCCTACAATGAGCAGTTCTTC | CASSPLRGSYNEQFF
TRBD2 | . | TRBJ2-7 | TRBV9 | TGTGCCAGCAGCGTAGGAAGCGGGAGGGCCCTCTACGAGCAGTACTTC | CASSVGSGRALYEQYF
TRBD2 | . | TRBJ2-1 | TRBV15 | TGTGCCACCAGCAGAGACGCGGGACTAGAGGTGGCCAATGAGCAGTTCTTC | CATSRDAGLEVANEQFF
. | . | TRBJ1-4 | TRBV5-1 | TGCGCCAGCAGCTTGGCCTTAGATGTGGAAAAACTGTTTTTT | CASSLALDVEKLFF
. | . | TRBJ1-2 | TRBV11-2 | TGTGCCAGCAGCTTACAGGGCTCCACTGGCTACACCTTC | CASSLQGSTGYTF
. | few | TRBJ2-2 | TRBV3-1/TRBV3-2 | TGTGCCAGCAGCCAAGAGGGGAGGCGGGGAATCACCGGGGAGCTGTTTTTT | CASSQEGRRGITGELFF
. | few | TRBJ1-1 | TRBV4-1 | TGCGCCAGCAGCCAAGATCAGGGGAACACTGAAGCTTTCTTT | CASSQDQGNTEAFF
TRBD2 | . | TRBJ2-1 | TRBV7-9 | TGTGCCAGCAGCTTGCCGGGACTAGCGGGAGAGGGTGAGCAGTTCTTC | CASSLPGLAGEGEQFF
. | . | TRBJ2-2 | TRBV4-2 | TGTGCCAGCAGCCAAGAAACGGCGAACACCGGGGAGCTGTTTTTT | CASSQETANTGELFF
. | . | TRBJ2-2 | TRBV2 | TGTGCCAGCAGTGTTAGACAGGCGAACACCGGGGAGCTGTTTTTT | CASSVRQANTGELFF
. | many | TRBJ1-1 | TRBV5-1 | TGCGCCAGCAGCTTGCCGGGGGCTGGGGCGGGGGACACTGAAGCTTTCTTT | CASSLPGAGAGDTEAFF
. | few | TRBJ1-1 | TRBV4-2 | TGTGCCAGCAGCCAAGTAGGGGGCACTGAAGCTTTCTTT | CASSQVGGTEAFF
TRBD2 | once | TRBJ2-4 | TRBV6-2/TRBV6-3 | TGTGCCAGCAGTTACTCGACTAGCGGGAGAATAAACATTCAGTACTTC | CASSYSTSGRINIQYF
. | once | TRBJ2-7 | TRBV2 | TGTGCCAGCAGTGAGAGGGCTAGCTCCTACGAGCAGTACTTC | CASSERASSYEQYF
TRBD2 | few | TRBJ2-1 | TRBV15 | TGTGCCACCAGCAGGGGGCGGGAGGGCCGTGGAAATGAGCAGTTCTTC | CATSRGREGRGNEQFF
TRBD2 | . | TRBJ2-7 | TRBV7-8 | TGTGCCAGCAGCGCGGAGGGTAGCGGGTCAGGGCAGTACTTC | CASSAEGSGSGQYF
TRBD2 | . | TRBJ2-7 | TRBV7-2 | TGTGCCAGCAGCTTAGAGGCTAGCGGGAGACCTACCTACGAGCAGTACTTC | CASSLEASGRPTYEQYF
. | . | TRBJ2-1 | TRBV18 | TGTGCCAGCTCACCGGCGGTGGGCTACAATGAGCAGTTCTTC | CASSPAVGYNEQFF
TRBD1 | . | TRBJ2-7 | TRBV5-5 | TGTGCCAGCAGCGGGGACAGGTCCTACGAGCAGTACTTC | CASSGDRSYEQYF
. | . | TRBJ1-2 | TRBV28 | TGTGCCAGCAGTTTTAGAGGGGGAGGCTACACCTTC | CASSFRGGGYTF